Shown below are 14 T cell receptor beta chains from a single sample sequenced in a study of blood T cell repertoires in COVID-19. Here immunoSEQ multiplex PCR was the method, and the copy in TCRdb shows in-frame clones only, minus some. The top ten clones hold 28% of a sample with 52,000 or so clones, 65% to 90% of them seen once. The sequenced material came from peripheral blood. Every receptor here comes from a human donor in a cohort sampled during active COVID-19.

This chain joins TRBV10-3 and TRBJ2-5, with 7 bases that match TRBD1. The CDR3 is 18 amino acids. The V gene's germline CDR1 is ENHRY and CDR2 SYGVKD. V was pared by 3 bases and J by 2 bases, with 15 bases of the junction left unmatched. The CDR3 DNA follows: TGTGCCATCAGTGAAGGAATCATCCCGGGACAGCCTCAAGAGACCCAGTACTTC. This codes for CAISEGIIPGQPQETQYF.

The J gene is TRBJ2-7, the V gene TRBV30; D not resolved. Germline V gene sequence: CDR1 GTSNPN, CDR2 SVGIG (reference sequence). V was cut by 3 bases and J by 1 base, with 10 bases left in between. The CDR3 has 13 residues. Here the CDR3 DNA reads TGTGCCTGGAGGAGAGCCTCTTCCTACGAGCAGTACTTC. It encodes CAWRRASSYEQYF.

The count of this clone is one. The V call is TRBV3-1 (or the pseudogene TRBV3-2), the J call TRBJ2-1, with D possibly TRBD1 on 5 matching bases. The CDR3 length is 13 residues. The germline V and J ends were trimmed by 2 bases and 12 bases, with 14 bases remaining between them. Germline CDR1 is LGHDT and CDR2 is YNNKEL (reference sequence). The CDR3 coding sequence is TGTGCCAGCAGCCAATCCGACAGCCAGCGGCAGTTCTTC. As protein: CASSQSDSQRQFF.

This clone occurred once. This chain uses TRBV5-1 with TRBJ2-6, with D unresolved. V shed 2 bases and J shed 0 bases, with 6 bases lying between them. The CDR3 spans 15 residues. Germline CDR1 is SGHRS and CDR2 is YFSETQ. This chain's CDR3 is CASSFPGSGANVLTF. For the CDR3, the DNA is TGCGCCAGCAGCTTTCCGGGCTCTGGGGCCAACGTCCTGACTTTC.

The rearrangement links TRBV18 to TRBJ2-5, with D perhaps matching TRBD1 (6 bases). CDR3 length: 16 residues. V gave up 3 bases and J gave up 1 base, with 15 bases separating them. Germline lookup yields CDR1 KGHSH and CDR2 LQKENI. This chain's CDR3 is CASSPLLDSPQETQYF. The CDR3 DNA reads TGTGCCAGCTCACCGTTATTGGACAGCCCCCAAGAGACCCAGTACTTC. Supplemented by reference TRBV18 and TRBJ2-5, the full variable domain reads NAGVMQNPRHLVRRRGQEARLRCSPMKGHSHVYWYRQLPEEGLKFMVYLQKENIIDESGMPKERFSAEFPKEGPSILRIQQVVRGDSAAYFCASSPLLDSPQETQYFGPGTRLLVL.

The CDR3 sequence is CASSSDRALYEQYF. CDR3 DNA sequence: TGTGCCAGCAGTTCCGACAGAGCTCTGTACGAGCAGTACTTC. The chain couples TRBV27 to TRBJ2-7; TRBD1 is a possible D gene (5 bases). Between the trimmed V and J ends, which lost 4 bases and 4 bases, there was a span of 14 bases. CDR3 length equals 14 residues. Germline V CDR1 and CDR2: MNHEY, SMNVEV (reference sequence).

The chain employs TRBV11-2 and TRBJ1-2; 11 bases are a match to TRBD1. Germline assignment: CDR1 SGHAT and CDR2 FQNNGV. V lost 1 base, J lost 8 bases, and 6 bases stayed unmatched. The CDR3 runs 15 residues. The chain's CDR3 is CASSLGGTGGKGYTF. The CDR3, as DNA: TGTGCCAGCAGCTTAGGAGGGACAGGGGGAAAAGGCTACACCTTC.

A few counts support this clone. This rearrangement joins TRBV4-2 to TRBJ2-3; 14 bases align to TRBD2. The CDR3 is 17 residues long. V was pared by 4 bases and J by 0 bases, with 3 bases of the junction left unmatched. Germline CDR1 is LGHNA and CDR2 is YNFKEQ. In DNA form, the CDR3 reads TGTGCCAGCAGCCGAGGACTAGCGGGAGGAAGCACAGATACGCAGTATTTT. The encoded protein is CASSRGLAGGSTDTQYF.

The count of this clone is one. The chain couples TRBV19 to TRBJ2-3; 7 nucleotides match TRBD2. The CDR3 has 15 amino acids. The V gene's germline CDR1 is LNHDA and CDR2 SQIVND (reference sequence). Germline trimming cut 4 bases from V and 4 bases from J; bases unmatched to any gene: 8. CDR3 sequence reads: CASSTAQTSADTQYF. CDR3 bases: TGTGCCAGTAGTACCGCCCAAACTAGCGCAGATACGCAGTATTTT.

The chain links TRBV3-1 (or the pseudogene TRBV3-2) to TRBJ1-2; D remains ambiguous. Trimming removed 4 bases at V and 4 bases at J, with 19 bases between. CDR1 is LGHDT, CDR2 YNNKEL, per germline (reference sequence). The CDR3 spans 16 residues. For the CDR3, the DNA is TGTGCCAGCAGCCTCCGTGACTCCTCCCGGGGCTATGGCTACACCTTC. Protein: CASSLRDSSRGYGYTF.

The rearrangement joins TRBV28 to TRBJ2-1, with 10 bases fitting TRBD2. The V gene's germline CDR1 is MDHEN and CDR2 SYDVKM. The ends lost 3 bases at V and 7 bases at J; junction bases unmatched: 12. CDR3 size: 17 residues. CDR3 nucleotides: TGTGCCAGCAGTTTGGGGGGACTAGCGAGCGGGTTTAATGAGCAGTTCTTC. Protein: CASSLGGLASGFNEQFF.

The rearrangement links TRBV5-1 to TRBJ1-1; D possibly corresponds to TRBD1 (6 bases). V was cut by 2 bases and J by 0 bases, with 14 bases left in between. The germline gives CDR1 SGHRS, CDR2 YFSETQ. The CDR3 is 16 amino acids. CDR3 protein: CASSLLGQTMNTEAFF. The CDR3 region has the DNA TGCGCCAGCAGCTTACTAGGACAGACAATGAACACTGAAGCTTTCTTT.

The chain employs TRBV28 and TRBJ2-7, with 7 bases matching TRBD1. The CDR3 is made up of 13 amino acids. The V and J ends lost 7 bases and 3 bases, in that order; junction bases with no gene match: 6. CDR1 and CDR2 (germline): MDHEN, SYDVKM. In nucleotides, the CDR3 is TGTGCCAGCACGGGACAGCAGGGCTACGAGCAGTACTTC. The encoded protein is CASTGQQGYEQYF.

The chain is built from TRBV19 and TRBJ1-2; 8 bases line up with TRBD1. CDR1 and CDR2 from the germline V gene are LNHDA and SQIVND (reference sequence). Germline trimming cut 6 bases from V and 2 bases from J; bases unmatched to any gene: 17. The CDR3 has 18 amino acids. CDR3: CASRPPKGQGASNYGYTF. CDR3 bases: TGTGCCAGTAGACCCCCTAAGGGGCAGGGGGCCTCGAACTATGGCTACACCTTC.